These 22 T cell receptor beta chains were all obtained from the same sample, sequenced in a study of cytomegalovirus exposure and HLA in healthy donors. TCRdb's copy holds only in-frame clones and misses some; the assay was immunoSEQ multiplex PCR. This sample has about 160,000 clones; about 90% occur once, and the top ten carry roughly 5.7%. What was sequenced was PBMCs. These receptors were obtained from a woman aged 25 to 39 in good health and CMV-seronegative.

The rearrangement links TRBV29-1 to TRBJ1-2, with 9 positions matching TRBD1. The germline CDR1 and CDR2 sequences are SQVTM and ANQGSEA. Losses at the gene ends were 7 bases for V and 5 bases for J; bases not matched to a gene: 5. The CDR3 spans 12 residues. The CDR3 bases are TGCAGCGCCCGACAGGGGGTATATGGCTACACCTTC. This gives the protein CSARQGVYGYTF.

The chain couples TRBV4-3 to TRBJ1-1, with 11 positions matching TRBD1. Germline-derived CDR1 and CDR2 are LGHNA and YSLEER. The trim removed 0 bases at V and 6 bases at J, leaving 6 bases unmatched. The CDR3 runs to 16 residues. The CDR3 is CASSQDSGQGAAEAFF. The CDR3 DNA sequence: TGCGCCAGCAGCCAAGATAGTGGACAGGGGGCCGCTGAAGCTTTCTTT.

The table lists this clone with a count of one. V is TRBV6-5 and J is TRBJ2-2; D is undetermined. This CDR3 has 12 residues. Trimming stripped 5 bases from V and 8 bases from J, with 9 bases between. Germline V gene sequence: CDR1 MNHEY, CDR2 SVGAGI. The DNA for the CDR3 is TGTGCCAGCAGTCCTTCGAAGGGGGAGCTGTTTTTT. Protein: CASSPSKGELFF.

The chain joins TRBV5-1 to TRBJ1-1; D may be TRBD1 (6 bases). This CDR3 contains 15 residues. V gave up 3 bases and J gave up 0 bases, with 12 bases separating them. The germline V gene has CDR1 SGHRS and CDR2 YFSETQ. The CDR3 spells CASSSRGNMNTEAFF. DNA of the CDR3: TGCGCCAGCAGCTCCAGGGGTAACATGAACACTGAAGCTTTCTTT.

The rearrangement links TRBV27 to TRBJ1-3; tentatively, D is TRBD1 (5 bases). Germline values: CDR1 MNHEY, CDR2 SMNVEV (reference sequence). The germline V and J ends were trimmed by 7 bases and 0 bases, with 16 bases remaining between them. The CDR3 runs 16 residues. The CDR3 protein is CASIGGGGNSGNTIYF. The CDR3 DNA reads TGTGCCAGCATCGGTGGGGGGGGGAACTCTGGAAACACCATATATTTT.

The chain uses TRBV15 and TRBJ1-4, with 8 bases fitting TRBD1. The V segment lost 5 bases and the J segment 4 bases; nucleotides outside the gene matches: 3. The CDR3 contains 14 residues. CDR1 and CDR2 from the germline V gene are LNHNV and YYDKDF (reference sequence). The CDR3 sequence is CATSRDRLNEKLFF. The CDR3, as DNA: TGTGCCACCAGCCGGGACAGGCTTAATGAAAAACTGTTTTTT.

This CDR3 is CASSYRAGPPYNEQFF. The CDR3, as DNA: TGTGCCAGCAGTTACCGTGCGGGACCTCCATACAATGAGCAGTTCTTC. The rearrangement joins TRBV6-5 to TRBJ2-1; TRBD2 might be the D (6 bases). The V gene's germline CDR1 is MNHEY and CDR2 SVGAGI. V dropped 2 bases and J dropped 4 bases, with 15 bases sitting between them. There are 16 residues in the CDR3.

The genes are TRBV15 and TRBJ1-4; 8 bases fit TRBD1. J was trimmed by 8 bases and V by 3 bases; bases with no gene match: 11. The CDR3 covers 16 residues. Germline CDR1 and CDR2: LNHNV and YYDKDF (reference sequence). CDR3 sequence (DNA): TGTGCCACCAGCAGCGGGCGCCAGGGGGCAGGGGAAAAACTGTTTTTT. The encoded protein is CATSSGRQGAGEKLFF.

The V gene is TRBV4-2, the J gene TRBJ2-7; 11 bases are shared with TRBD2. The length of the CDR3 is 15 residues. CDR1 and CDR2 from the germline V gene are LGHNA and YNFKEQ. With V trimmed by 2 bases and J by 2 bases, 2 bases remained unmatched. CDR3 region: CASSQKGLAAYEQYF. The CDR3 region has the DNA TGTGCCAGCAGCCAAAAGGGACTAGCGGCCTACGAGCAGTACTTC.

V is TRBV9 and J is TRBJ2-7; maybe TRBD1 (6 bases). Germline V gene data show CDR1 as SGDLS and CDR2 as YYNGEE. The CDR3 is 14 residues long. Trimming removed 4 bases at V and 2 bases at J, with 13 bases between. The CDR3 DNA sequence: TGTGCCAGCAGCTTCGGACAGCACACCTACGAGCAGTACTTC. This sequence encodes CASSFGQHTYEQYF.

The chain recombines TRBV6-5 with TRBJ2-1; possible D gene TRBD1, 6 bases. V lost 6 bases and J 6 bases, leaving 18 bases between the germline ends. Per the germline V gene, CDR1 is MNHEY and CDR2 is SVGAGI. The CDR3 has 15 residues. The CDR3 coding sequence is TGTGCCAGCAGCCGGGACAACCCTCTTAGCAATGAGCAGTTCTTC. Amino acids: CASSRDNPLSNEQFF.

The chain links TRBV13 to TRBJ1-2; D not resolved. CDR1 and CDR2 (germline): PRHDT, FYEKMQ (reference sequence). This CDR3 contains 11 residues. V was cut by 5 bases and J by 8 bases, with 9 bases left in between. The CDR3 reads CASSPGAGYTF. The CDR3 coding sequence is TGTGCCAGCAGCCCTGGAGCCGGCTACACCTTC.

V and J are TRBV4-1 and TRBJ2-5; 8 bases agree with TRBD1. The J segment lost 5 bases and the V segment lost 3 bases, leaving 8 bases of the junction unmatched. Germline V CDR1 and CDR2: MGHRA, YSYEKL. There are 15 residues in the CDR3. The CDR3 DNA sequence: TGCGCCAGCAGCCACGTCCTGGACAGGGTGGAGACCCAGTACTTC. The encoded protein is CASSHVLDRVETQYF.

The chain is built from TRBV5-6 and TRBJ1-6; 8 bases align to TRBD1. The length of the CDR3 is 15 residues. Germline CDR1 is SGHDT and CDR2 is YYEEEE. The V segment lost 0 bases and the J segment 8 bases; nucleotides outside the gene matches: 4. The CDR3: CASSLVGQGHSPLHF. For the CDR3, the DNA is TGTGCCAGCAGCTTGGTTGGACAGGGACATTCACCCCTCCACTTT. Full variable domain (missing parts from reference TRBV5-6 and TRBJ1-6): DAGVTQSPTHLIKTRGQQVTLRCSPKSGHDTVSWYQQALGQGPQFIFQYYEEEERQRGNFPDRFSGHQFPNYSSELNVNALLLGDSALYLCASSLVGQGHSPLHFGNGTRLTVT.

The V and J genes are TRBV15 and TRBJ2-1; 11 nucleotides line up with TRBD2. The CDR3 extends over 20 amino acids. The germline CDR1 and CDR2 sequences are LNHNV and YYDKDF (reference sequence). J gave up 0 bases and V 0 bases, and 10 bases lay outside the gene matches. This CDR3 is CATSRDVRSGGAGSYNEQFF. The CDR3 nucleotides are TGTGCCACCAGCAGAGATGTCCGTAGCGGGGGGGCGGGCTCCTACAATGAGCAGTTCTTC.

The chain recombines TRBV6-5 with TRBJ2-1, with D possibly TRBD2 on 5 matching bases. CDR1 and CDR2 from the germline V gene are MNHEY and SVGAGI. Between the trimmed V and J ends, which lost 6 bases and 5 bases, there was a span of 11 bases. CDR3 length equals 13 residues. The CDR3 nucleotides read TGTGCCAGCAGCCACGGGGTCGACAATGAGCAGTTCTTC. Translating it yields CASSHGVDNEQFF.

The chain links TRBV4-3 to TRBJ2-7; 9 nucleotides agree with TRBD1. This CDR3 spans 15 amino acids. Per germline, CDR1 LGHNA and CDR2 YSLEER. J lost 5 bases, V lost 3 bases, and 8 bases had no gene match. CDR3 sequence reads: CASSQRPGQGDEQYF. The CDR3 coding sequence is TGCGCCAGCAGCCAGAGGCCGGGACAGGGTGACGAGCAGTACTTC.

The J gene is TRBJ1-2, the V gene TRBV7-2; perhaps TRBD1 as D (5 bases). Germline assignment: CDR1 SGHTA and CDR2 FQGNSA. This CDR3 has 14 amino acids. Trimming removed 4 bases at V and 3 bases at J, with 12 bases between. In DNA, the CDR3 is TGTGCCAGCAGCTGGGCAGGGTGGGACTATGGCTACACCTTC. It codes for CASSWAGWDYGYTF.

V gene TRBV7-2 combines with J gene TRBJ1-4; no definite D call. The CDR3 contains 15 residues. Germline V gene sequence: CDR1 SGHTA, CDR2 FQGNSA. The V gene lost 2 bases and the J gene lost 4 bases, with 11 bases spanning the gap. The CDR3 is CASSLYLRNNEKLFF. CDR3 nucleotide sequence: TGTGCCAGCAGCTTATACCTCAGGAATAATGAAAAACTGTTTTTT.

The sample holds a few counts of this clone. In DNA, the CDR3 is TGTGCCAGCAGCCAAGGACAGGGTGATAATGAAAAACTGTTTTTT. Translation: CASSQGQGDNEKLFF. The gene calls are TRBV4-2 and TRBJ1-4, with TRBD1 identical over 7 bases. Trimming took 1 base from V and 4 from J; bases not matched to a gene: 3. Looked up from germline, CDR1 is LGHNA and CDR2 is YNFKEQ. The CDR3 contains 15 residues.

The chain recombines TRBV4-3 with TRBJ1-1; D possibly corresponds to TRBD1 (5 bases). Germline V lookup: CDR1 LGHNA, CDR2 YSLEER. V shed 2 bases and J shed 0 bases, with 13 bases lying between them. The CDR3 covers 16 residues. The CDR3 sequence: CASSQKRGALNTEAFF. The CDR3 nucleotides read TGCGCCAGCAGCCAAAAGAGAGGGGCATTGAACACTGAAGCTTTCTTT.

V is TRBV5-4 and J is TRBJ2-1; 11 bases line up with TRBD2. V lost 2 bases, J lost 6 bases, and 7 bases stayed unmatched. This CDR3 comprises 16 residues. Germline V CDR1 and CDR2: SGHNT, YYREEE (reference sequence). In nucleotides, the CDR3 is TGTGCCAGCAGCTTTTATCTAGCGGGGGGACGCAATGAGCAGTTCTTC. Translating gives CASSFYLAGGRNEQFF.